This T cell receptor (beta chain) was captured by sequencing in a study of blood T cell repertoires in COVID-19. Produced via immunoSEQ multiplex PCR; TCRdb's table is partial and in-frame only. The table has 100,000 to 140,000 clones, more than 70% seen once; the top ten hold roughly 4.9%. Germline CDR1 and CDR2: LNHDA and SQIVND (reference sequence). The CDR3 runs to 13 residues. Trimming left V 5 bases short and J 9 bases short, with 14 bases between. The sample consisted of peripheral blood. The chain joins TRBV19 to TRBJ2-1; no reliable D call. This clonotype was obtained from a man aged 40-50 years with active or convalescent COVID-19. The CDR3 spells CASSLNLIGEQFF. DNA for the CDR3: TGTGCCAGTAGTCTAAACCTAATTGGTGAGCAGTTCTTC.